This T cell receptor beta chain was profiled in a study of PD-1 blockade in classical Hodgkin lymphoma. Time point specified: cycle 4 day 1 (C4D1), after five to seven weeks of nivolumab. Every patient experienced relapse after autologous stem cell transplantation, and brentuximab vedotin exposure varied. Germline CDR1 SGHDN, CDR2 FVKESK. The CDR3 contains 18 residues. Trimming took 0 bases from V and 0 from J, leaving 12 bases between them. TCRdb's table, derived via immunoSEQ multiplex PCR, lists solely in-frame clones and lacks some. The sample yields roughly 36,000 clones, more than 60% seen once.

This clonotype was obtained from a human donor with classical Hodgkin lymphoma. The V and J genes are TRBV14 and TRBJ2-6; a weak D match, TRBD1 (6 bases). The material was peripheral blood mononuclear cells (PBMCs), obtained before the fourth cycle of nivolumab. For the CDR3, the DNA is TGTGCCAGCAGCCAAGAAGACAGGAAGAGCTCTGGGGCCAACGTCCTGACTTTC. The encoded protein is CASSQEDRKSSGANVLTF. The full variable domain, with the rest looked up from reference TRBV14 and TRBJ2-6, is EAGVTQFPSHSVIEKGQTVTLRCDPISGHDNLYWYRRVMGKEIKFLLHFVKESKQDESGMPNNRFLAERTGGTYSTLKVQPAELEDSGVYFCASSQEDRKSSGANVLTFGAGSRLTVL.